This T cell receptor beta chain was observed in a study of cytomegalovirus exposure and HLA in healthy donors. Study-level findings and limits: In a later analysis, approximately 15,000 TCR beta sequences were associated with HLA alleles at 0.05 false discovery rate.

The PCR employed 60 Vbeta primers together with 13 Jbeta primers. Generated by immunoSEQ multiplex PCR, the TCRdb table keeps only in-frame clones and is missing some. Among fewer than 200,000 clones, approximately 85% were seen once, and the ten largest hold approximately 11%. Notes on this clone: Its specificity is not known.

The source is a man in his fifties in good health and CMV-seropositive. Sequencing was done on a sample of PBMCs.

CDR3 protein: CASSNPQGAVVDIQYF. The CDR3, as DNA: TGTGCCAGTAGTAACCCACAGGGGGCAGTAGTAGACATTCAGTACTTC. The chain has TRBV19 and TRBJ2-4; 9 positions agree with TRBD1. Trimming at V came to 4 bases and at J to 8 bases, leaving 12 bases not matched to a gene. Germline V gene data show CDR1 as LNHDA and CDR2 as SQIVND (reference sequence). This CDR3 has 16 amino acids.